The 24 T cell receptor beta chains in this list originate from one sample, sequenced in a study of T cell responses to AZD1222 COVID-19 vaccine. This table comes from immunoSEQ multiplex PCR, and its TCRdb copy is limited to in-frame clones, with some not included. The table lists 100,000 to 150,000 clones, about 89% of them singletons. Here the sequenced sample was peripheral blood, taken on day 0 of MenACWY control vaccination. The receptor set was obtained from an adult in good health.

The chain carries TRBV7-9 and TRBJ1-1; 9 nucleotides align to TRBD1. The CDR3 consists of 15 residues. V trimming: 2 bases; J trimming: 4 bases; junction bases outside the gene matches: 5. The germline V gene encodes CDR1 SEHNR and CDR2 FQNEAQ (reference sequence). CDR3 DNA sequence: TGTGCCAGCAGCTTACCGGGGACAGGGATCACTGAAGCTTTCTTT. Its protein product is CASSLPGTGITEAFF.

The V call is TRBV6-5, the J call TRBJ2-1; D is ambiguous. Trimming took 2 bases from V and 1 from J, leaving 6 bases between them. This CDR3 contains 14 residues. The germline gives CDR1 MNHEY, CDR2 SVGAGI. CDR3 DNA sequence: TGTGCCAGCAGTTACCAGGTATCCTACAATGAGCAGTTCTTC. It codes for CASSYQVSYNEQFF.

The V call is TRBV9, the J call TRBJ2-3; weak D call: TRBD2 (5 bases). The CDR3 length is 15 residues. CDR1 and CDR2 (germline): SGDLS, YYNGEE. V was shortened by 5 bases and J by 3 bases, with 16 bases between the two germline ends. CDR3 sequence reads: CASRAMLSGTDTQYF. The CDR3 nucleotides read TGTGCCAGCAGGGCAATGTTGTCGGGGACAGATACGCAGTATTTT.

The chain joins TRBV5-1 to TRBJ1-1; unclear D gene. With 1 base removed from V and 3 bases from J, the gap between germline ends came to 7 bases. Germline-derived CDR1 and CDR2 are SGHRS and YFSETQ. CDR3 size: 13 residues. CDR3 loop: CASSLWQDTEAFF. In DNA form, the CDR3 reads TGCGCCAGCAGCTTGTGGCAGGACACTGAAGCTTTCTTT.

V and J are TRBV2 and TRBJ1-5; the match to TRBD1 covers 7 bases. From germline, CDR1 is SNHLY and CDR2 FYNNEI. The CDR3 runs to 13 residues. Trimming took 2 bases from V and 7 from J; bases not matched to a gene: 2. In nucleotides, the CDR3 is TGTGCCAGCAGTGAACAGGGGGACCAGCCCCAGCATTTT. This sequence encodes CASSEQGDQPQHF.

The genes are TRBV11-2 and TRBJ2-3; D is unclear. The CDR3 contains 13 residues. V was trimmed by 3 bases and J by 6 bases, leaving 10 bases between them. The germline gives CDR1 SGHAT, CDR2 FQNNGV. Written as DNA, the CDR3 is TGTGCCAGCAGCTTCCCACCGTCGGATACGCAGTATTTT. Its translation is CASSFPPSDTQYF.

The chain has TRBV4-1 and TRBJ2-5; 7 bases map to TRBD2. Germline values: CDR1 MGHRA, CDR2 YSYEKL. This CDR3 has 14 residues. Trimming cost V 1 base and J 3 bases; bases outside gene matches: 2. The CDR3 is CASSQVSGEETQYF. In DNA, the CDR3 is TGCGCCAGCAGCCAAGTCAGCGGGGAAGAGACCCAGTACTTC.

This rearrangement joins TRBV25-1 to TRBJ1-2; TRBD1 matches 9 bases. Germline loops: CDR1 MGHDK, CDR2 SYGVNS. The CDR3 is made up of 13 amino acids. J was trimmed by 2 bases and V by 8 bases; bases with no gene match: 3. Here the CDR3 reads CASSDRGNYGYTF. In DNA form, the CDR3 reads TGTGCCAGCTCGGACAGGGGCAACTATGGCTACACCTTC.

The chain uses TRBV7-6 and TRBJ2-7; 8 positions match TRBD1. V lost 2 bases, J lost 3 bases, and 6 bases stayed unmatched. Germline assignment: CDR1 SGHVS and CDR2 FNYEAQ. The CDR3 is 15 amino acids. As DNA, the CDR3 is TGTGCCAGCAGCTTATCCCGAGACAGGGGCTACGAGCAGTACTTC. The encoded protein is CASSLSRDRGYEQYF. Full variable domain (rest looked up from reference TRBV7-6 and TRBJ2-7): GAGVSQSPRYKVTKRGQDVALRCDPISGHVSLYWYRQALGQGPEFLTYFNYEAQQDKSGLPNDRFSAERPEGSISTLTIQRTEQRDSAMYRCASSLSRDRGYEQYFGPGTRLTVT.

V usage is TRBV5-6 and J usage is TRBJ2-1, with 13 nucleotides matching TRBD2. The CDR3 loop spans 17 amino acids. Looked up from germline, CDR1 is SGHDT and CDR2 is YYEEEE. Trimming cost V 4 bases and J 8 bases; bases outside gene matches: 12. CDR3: CASSRTSGGPVIDEQFF. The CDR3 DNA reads TGTGCCAGCAGCCGGACTAGCGGGGGACCGGTAATCGATGAGCAGTTCTTC. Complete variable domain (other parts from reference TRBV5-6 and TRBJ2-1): DAGVTQSPTHLIKTRGQQVTLRCSPKSGHDTVSWYQQALGQGPQFIFQYYEEEERQRGNFPDRFSGHQFPNYSSELNVNALLLGDSALYLCASSRTSGGPVIDEQFFGPGTRLTVL.

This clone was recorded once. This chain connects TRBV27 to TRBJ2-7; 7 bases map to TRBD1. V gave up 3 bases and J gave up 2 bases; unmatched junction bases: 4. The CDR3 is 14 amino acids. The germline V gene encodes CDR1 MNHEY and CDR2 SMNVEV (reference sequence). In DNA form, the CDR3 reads TGTGCCAGCAGTTTCACAGGGGTAACCTACGAGCAGTACTTC. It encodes CASSFTGVTYEQYF.

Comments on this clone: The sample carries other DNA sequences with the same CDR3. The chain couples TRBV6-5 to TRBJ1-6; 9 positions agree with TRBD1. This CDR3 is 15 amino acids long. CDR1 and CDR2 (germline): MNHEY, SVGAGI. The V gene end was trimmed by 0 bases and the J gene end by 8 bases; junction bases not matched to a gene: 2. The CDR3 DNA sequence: TGTGCCAGCAGTTACTCGAGGACAGGGGATTCACCCCTCCACTTT. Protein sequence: CASSYSRTGDSPLHF.

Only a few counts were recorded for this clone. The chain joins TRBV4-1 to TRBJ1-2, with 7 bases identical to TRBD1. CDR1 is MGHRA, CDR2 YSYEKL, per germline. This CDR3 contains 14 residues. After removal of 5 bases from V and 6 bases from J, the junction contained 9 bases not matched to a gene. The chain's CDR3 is CASSYQGVRDGYTF. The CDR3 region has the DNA TGCGCCAGCAGCTATCAGGGGGTACGGGATGGCTACACCTTC.

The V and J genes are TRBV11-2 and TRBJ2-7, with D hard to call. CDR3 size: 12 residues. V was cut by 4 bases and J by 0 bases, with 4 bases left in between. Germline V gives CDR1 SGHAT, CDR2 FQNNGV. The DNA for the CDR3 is TGTGCCAGCAGCTCACTCTCCTACGAGCAGTACTTC. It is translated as CASSSLSYEQYF.

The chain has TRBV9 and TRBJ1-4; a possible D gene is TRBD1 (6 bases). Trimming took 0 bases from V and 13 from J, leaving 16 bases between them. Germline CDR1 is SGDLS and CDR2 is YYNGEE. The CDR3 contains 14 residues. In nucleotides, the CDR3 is TGTGCCAGCAGCGTAGAGGACAGTAAGCGTAGACTGTTTTTT. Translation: CASSVEDSKRRLFF.

CDR3 in amino acids: CASSSSGTSGSQQYF. CDR3 nucleotide sequence: TGTGCCAGCAGCTCATCCGGGACTAGCGGGAGTCAGCAGTACTTC. The genes are TRBV7-3 and TRBJ2-7; 14 positions match TRBD2. The CDR3 runs to 15 residues. CDR1 is SGHTA, CDR2 FQGTGA, per germline. V lost 4 bases to trimming and J lost 8 bases; unmatched junction nucleotides: 7.

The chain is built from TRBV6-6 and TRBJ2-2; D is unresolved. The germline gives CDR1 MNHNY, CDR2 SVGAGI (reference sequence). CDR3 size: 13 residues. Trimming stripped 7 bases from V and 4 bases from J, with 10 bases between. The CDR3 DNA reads TGTGCCAGCAAAGGCAGCAGCACCGGGGAGCTGTTTTTT. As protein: CASKGSSTGELFF.

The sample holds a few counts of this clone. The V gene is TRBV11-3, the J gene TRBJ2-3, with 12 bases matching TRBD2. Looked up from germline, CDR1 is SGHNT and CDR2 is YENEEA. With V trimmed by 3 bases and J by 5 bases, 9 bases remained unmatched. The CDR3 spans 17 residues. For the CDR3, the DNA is TGTGCCAGCAGCTTTTCTCCTAGCGGGAGGGCCGGAGATACGCAGTATTTT. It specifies CASSFSPSGRAGDTQYF. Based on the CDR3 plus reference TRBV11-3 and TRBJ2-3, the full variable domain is EAGVVQSPRYKIIEKKQPVAFWCNPISGHNTLYWYLQNLGQGPELLIRYENEEAVDDSQLPKDRFSAERLKGVDSTLKIQPAELGDSAVYLCASSFSPSGRAGDTQYFGPGTRLTVL.

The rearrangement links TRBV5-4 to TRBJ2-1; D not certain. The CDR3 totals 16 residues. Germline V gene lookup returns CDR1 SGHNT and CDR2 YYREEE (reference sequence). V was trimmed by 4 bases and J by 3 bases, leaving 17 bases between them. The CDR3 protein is CASSRDLWRNYNEQFF. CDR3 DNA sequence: TGTGCCAGCAGCCGAGATTTGTGGCGGAACTACAATGAGCAGTTCTTC.

CDR3 nucleotide sequence: TGTGCCAGCAGCCAAGGGGACGGGGTCACTGAAGCTTTCTTT. It encodes CASSQGDGVTEAFF. The V call is TRBV4-2, the J call TRBJ1-1, with D tentatively TRBD1 (5 bases). Trimming took off 1 base at V and 4 bases at J, with 10 bases between the two ends. The CDR3 covers 14 residues. Looked up from germline, CDR1 is LGHNA and CDR2 is YNFKEQ.

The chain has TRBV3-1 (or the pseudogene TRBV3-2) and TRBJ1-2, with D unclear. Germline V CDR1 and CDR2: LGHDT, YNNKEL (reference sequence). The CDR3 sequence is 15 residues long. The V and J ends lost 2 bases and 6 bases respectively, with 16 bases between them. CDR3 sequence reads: CASSQPAGRWDGYTF. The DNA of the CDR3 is TGTGCCAGCAGCCAACCTGCAGGACGGTGGGATGGCTACACCTTC.

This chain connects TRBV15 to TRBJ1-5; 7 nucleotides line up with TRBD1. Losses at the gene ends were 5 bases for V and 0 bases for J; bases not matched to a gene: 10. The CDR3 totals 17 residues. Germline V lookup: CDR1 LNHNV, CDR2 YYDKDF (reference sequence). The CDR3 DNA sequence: TGTGCCACCAGCGGTATAGACAGGGTTGGTAGCAATCAGCCCCAGCATTTT. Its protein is CATSGIDRVGSNQPQHF.

CDR3: CASSLDSQQYNEQFF. In nucleotides, the CDR3 is TGTGCCAGCAGCTTGGACAGCCAACAGTACAATGAGCAGTTCTTC. This chain connects TRBV11-3 to TRBJ2-1; D possibly corresponds to TRBD1 (6 bases). The CDR3 sequence is 15 residues long. V lost 3 bases and J 4 bases, leaving 13 bases between the germline ends. The germline CDR1 and CDR2 sequences are SGHNT and YENEEA.

CDR3 nucleotides: TGTGCCAGCAGCTCCTTCCCACGAGGGAGTTCCTACGAGCAGTACTTC. It translates to CASSSFPRGSSYEQYF. The chain links TRBV7-2 to TRBJ2-7; perhaps TRBD2 as D (5 bases). There are 16 residues in the CDR3. V was shortened by 4 bases and J by 1 base, with 17 bases between the two germline ends. Per the germline V gene, CDR1 is SGHTA and CDR2 is FQGNSA.